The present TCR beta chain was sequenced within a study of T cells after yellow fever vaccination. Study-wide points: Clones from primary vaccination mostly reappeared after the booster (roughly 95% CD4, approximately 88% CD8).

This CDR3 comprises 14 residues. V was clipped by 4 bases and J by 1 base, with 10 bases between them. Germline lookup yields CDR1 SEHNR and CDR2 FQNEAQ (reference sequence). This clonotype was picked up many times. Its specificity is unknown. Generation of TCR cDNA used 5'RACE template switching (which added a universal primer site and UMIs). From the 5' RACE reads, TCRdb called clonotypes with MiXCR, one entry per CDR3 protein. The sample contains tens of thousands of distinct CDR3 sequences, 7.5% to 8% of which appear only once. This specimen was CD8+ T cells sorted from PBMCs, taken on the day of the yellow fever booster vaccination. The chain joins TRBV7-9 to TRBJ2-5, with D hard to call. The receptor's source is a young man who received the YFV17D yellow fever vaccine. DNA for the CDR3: TGTGCCAGCAGCTCCCTAAGGGTCCAAGAGACCCAGTACTTC. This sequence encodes CASSSLRVQETQYF.